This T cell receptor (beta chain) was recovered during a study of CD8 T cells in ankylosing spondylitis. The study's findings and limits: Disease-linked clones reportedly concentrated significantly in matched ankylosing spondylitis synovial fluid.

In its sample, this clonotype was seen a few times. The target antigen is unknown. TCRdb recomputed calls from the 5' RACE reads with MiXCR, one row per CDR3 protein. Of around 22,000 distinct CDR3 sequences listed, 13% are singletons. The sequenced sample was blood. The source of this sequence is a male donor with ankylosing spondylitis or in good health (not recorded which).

As DNA, the CDR3 is TGTGCCAGCAAGCCGGGTGTCCCCTACAATGAGCAGTTCTTC. It codes for CASKPGVPYNEQFF. The V and J genes are TRBV11-1 and TRBJ2-1, with D hard to call. Germline values: CDR1 SGHAT, CDR2 FQDESV (reference sequence). The CDR3 extends over 14 amino acids. The V gene lost 7 bases and the J gene lost 2 bases, with 12 bases spanning the gap.